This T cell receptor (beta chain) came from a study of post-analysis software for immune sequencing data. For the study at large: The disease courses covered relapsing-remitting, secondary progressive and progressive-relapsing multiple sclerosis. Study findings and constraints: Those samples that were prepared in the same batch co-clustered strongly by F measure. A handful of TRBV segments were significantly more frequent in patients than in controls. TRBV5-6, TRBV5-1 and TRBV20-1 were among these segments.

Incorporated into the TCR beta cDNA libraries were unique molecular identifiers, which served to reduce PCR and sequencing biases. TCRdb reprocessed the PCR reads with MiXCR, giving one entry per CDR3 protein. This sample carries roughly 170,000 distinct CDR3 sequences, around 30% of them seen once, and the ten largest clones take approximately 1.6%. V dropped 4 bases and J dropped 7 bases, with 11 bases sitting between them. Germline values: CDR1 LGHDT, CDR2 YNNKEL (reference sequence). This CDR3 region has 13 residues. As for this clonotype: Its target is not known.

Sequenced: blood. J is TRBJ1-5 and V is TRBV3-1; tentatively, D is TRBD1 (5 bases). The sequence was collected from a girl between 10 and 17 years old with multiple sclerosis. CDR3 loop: CASSPDAGQPQHF. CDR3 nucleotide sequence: TGTGCCAGCAGCCCCGATGCAGGGCAGCCCCAGCATTTT.